The 12 T cell receptor beta chains given below trace back to one sample, sequenced in a study of Graves' ophthalmopathy and Graves' hyperthyroidism. Amplified material comprised TCR beta CDR3 regions derived from RNA transcripts. Scientists carried out first-round RT-PCR using HTBI primers and then a second-round multiplex PCR. TCRdb used MiXCR to reprocess the multiplex PCR reads, holding one entry per CDR3 protein. Among some 750,000 distinct CDR3 sequences listed, roughly two fifths were seen once. The sequenced sample consisted of peripheral blood. The receptors were sampled from an adult man with Graves' ophthalmopathy.

The chain joins TRBV29-1 to TRBJ1-1; D ambiguous. CDR3 size: 13 residues. Deletions cut 7 bases from V and 6 bases from J, with 18 bases between. The germline gives CDR1 SQVTM, CDR2 ANQGSEA. The chain's CDR3 is CSAPPQAGSEAFF. In DNA form, the CDR3 reads TGCAGCGCCCCCCCTCAGGCCGGCTCTGAAGCTTTCTTT.

The genes are TRBV29-1 and TRBJ1-2, with a weak D call TRBD1 (6 bases). Germline CDR1 SQVTM, CDR2 ANQGSEA. The CDR3 runs to 13 residues. Trimming pared 8 bases from V and 2 bases from J, leaving 15 bases between. CDR3 DNA sequence: TGCAGCCTACAGGGAGAACTAAACTATGGCTACACCTTC. This codes for CSLQGELNYGYTF.

V usage is TRBV10-3 and J usage is TRBJ2-7; TRBD2 matches 9 bases. The J segment lost 3 bases and the V segment lost 10 bases, leaving 7 bases of the junction unmatched. The CDR3 length is 13 residues. From germline, CDR1 is ENHRY and CDR2 SYGVKD. DNA for the CDR3: TGTGCCAGCAGAGCGCGGGGGGGCTACGAGCAGTACTTC. The encoded protein is CASRARGGYEQYF.

The V and J genes are TRBV9 and TRBJ2-7; the match to TRBD1 covers 7 bases. There are 14 residues in the CDR3. CDR1 and CDR2 (germline): SGDLS, YYNGEE. Losses at the gene ends were 3 bases for V and 5 bases for J; bases not matched to a gene: 8. The CDR3 coding sequence is TGTGCCAGCAGCGAAACAGGGGTGGTCGACGAGCAGTACTTC. Translating gives CASSETGVVDEQYF.

Ten or more counts support this clonotype. The chain is built from TRBV20-1 and TRBJ2-2, with 10 bases identical to TRBD2. The CDR3 is 14 amino acids. The V and J ends lost 5 bases and 1 base, in that order; junction bases with no gene match: 1. Germline CDR1 is DFQATT and CDR2 is SNEGSKA (reference sequence). The CDR3 loop is CSALAGGNTGELFF. The CDR3 coding sequence is TGCAGTGCTTTAGCGGGAGGGAACACCGGGGAGCTGTTTTTT.

For this clonotype: One base away lies a much larger clone, so this may be a sequencing read error. The chain uses TRBV10-3 and TRBJ2-7; 9 nucleotides match TRBD2. Looked up from germline, CDR1 is ENHRY and CDR2 is SYGVKD. This CDR3 has 15 amino acids. J lost 5 bases, V lost 0 bases, and 5 bases had no gene match. The CDR3 protein is CAISESRTSVDEQYF. Written as DNA, the CDR3 is TGTGCCATCAGTGAGTCGAGGACTAGCGTTGACGAGCAGTACTTC.

The chain uses TRBV7-2 and TRBJ2-3; 11 nucleotides line up with TRBD2. V shed 4 bases and J 6 bases; nucleotides not matched to a gene: 6. Germline V CDR1 and CDR2: SGHTA, FQGNSA. The CDR3 covers 15 residues. The CDR3, as DNA: TGTGCCAGCAGCTATAGGACTAGCGGGCCCGATACGCAGTATTTT. This gives the protein CASSYRTSGPDTQYF. The full variable domain, in which reference TRBV7-2 and TRBJ2-3 provide the parts outside the CDR3, is GAGVSQSPSNKVTEKGKDVELRCDPISGHTALYWYRQSLGQGLEFLIYFQGNSAPDKSGLPSDRFSAERTGGSVSTLTIQRTQQEDSAVYLCASSYRTSGPDTQYFGPGTRLTVL.

This chain links TRBV6-5 with TRBJ1-2, with D uncertain. The CDR3 length is 14 residues. Germline V CDR1 and CDR2: MNHEY, SVGAGI. V gave up 2 bases and J gave up 6 bases, with 13 bases separating them. This CDR3 is CASSYLGYRNGYTF. As DNA, the CDR3 is TGTGCCAGCAGTTACCTAGGGTATAGGAATGGCTACACCTTC.

This clonotype was counted at least ten times. The chain links TRBV2 to TRBJ1-6; D not certain. The CDR3 spans 14 residues. Trimming pared 10 bases from V and 7 bases from J, leaving 17 bases between. The V gene's germline CDR1 is SNHLY and CDR2 FYNNEI. The CDR3 DNA is TGTGCCACCTGTCGGGATAGCTGGAATTCACCCCTCCACTTT. It codes for CATCRDSWNSPLHF.

The chain recombines TRBV15 with TRBJ2-7; TRBD1 matches 11 bases. Per the germline V gene, CDR1 is LNHNV and CDR2 is YYDKDF (reference sequence). The CDR3 spans 16 residues. V shed 3 bases and J 3 bases; nucleotides not matched to a gene: 7. As DNA, the CDR3 is TGTGCCACCAGCAGTTACACCGGGACAGGGGGCTACGAGCAGTACTTC. Its protein product is CATSSYTGTGGYEQYF.

This clonotype was observed at least ten times. J is TRBJ2-6 and V is TRBV7-9; tentative D call: TRBD1 (5 bases). Trimming removed 4 bases at V and 2 bases at J, with 27 bases between. CDR1 SEHNR and CDR2 FQNEAQ come from the germline V gene (reference sequence). This CDR3 comprises 21 residues. CDR3 amino acids: CASSSSVGLWGRSAGANVLTF. CDR3 in DNA: TGTGCCAGCAGCTCCAGCGTGGGGCTCTGGGGCCGCAGCGCTGGGGCCAACGTCCTGACTTTC.

In its sample, this clonotype was seen once. No conserved phenylalanine or tryptophan ends this CDR3, so it is likely a read error. V and J are TRBV4-1 and TRBJ2-5; D is possibly TRBD2 (5 bases). Germline V gene data show CDR1 as MGHRA and CDR2 as YSYEKL. This CDR3 is built from 14 residues. Trimming left V 4 bases short and J 5 bases short, with 14 bases between. The CDR3 DNA sequence: TGCGCCAGCAGCCCCGAGGCAAGGGAGGAGACCCAGTACGTC. This codes for CASSPEAREETQYV.